These 4 T cell receptor beta chains were all obtained from the same sample, sequenced in a study of T cell repertoires in cytomegalovirus infection. TCRdb passed the reads through MiXCR, listing each CDR3 protein once. In the table there are 650,000 to 900,000 distinct CDR3 sequences, approximately 32% of which are singletons. Antigens of these TCRs are unknown. The starting material was cultured CD8+ T cells from PBMCs, obtained from culture after CMV antigen stimulation. The receptors derive from a human donor in good health (CMV status not recorded). Some clones in this sample may be carry-over from other donors' samples.

This rearrangement joins TRBV6-7 to TRBJ2-5, with D perhaps TRBD2 (5 bases). TRBV6-7 is identified as an open reading frame with a role that is uncertain. The CDR3 extends over 18 amino acids. The V end was cut by 0 bases, the J end by 4 bases, with 21 bases between. CDR3 amino acids: CASSYSKTSPDFPETQYF. CDR3 sequence (DNA): TGTGCCAGCAGTTACTCAAAGACCTCCCCGGACTTTCCAGAGACCCAGTACTTC.

Only a few counts were recorded for this clonotype. The CDR3 nucleotides read TGTGCCAGCAGCTTAGGGTACTCCCCTAACTACAATGAGCAGTTCTTC. Protein: CASSLGYSPNYNEQFF. The V and J genes are TRBV11-3 and TRBJ2-1; D gene uncertain. This CDR3 region has 16 residues. V lost 1 base and J lost 3, with 13 bases in between. Germline CDR1 reads SGHNT; CDR2 reads YENEEA.

There are a few counts of this clonotype. The rearrangement links TRBV7-9 to TRBJ1-4; TRBD1 matches at 7 bases. Germline V gene data show CDR1 as SEHNR and CDR2 as FQNEAQ (reference sequence). Trimming removed 6 bases from V and 4 bases from J; junction bases left unmatched: 5. The length of the CDR3 is 14 residues. CDR3 DNA: TGTGCCAGCAGAGAGGACAGGAGTAATGAAAAACTGTTTTTT. Encoded protein: CASREDRSNEKLFF.

This clonotype appeared a few times. J is TRBJ1-1 and V is TRBV5-1; tentatively, D is TRBD1 (5 bases). There are 14 residues in the CDR3. Germline V CDR1 and CDR2: SGHRS, YFSETQ. Trimming pared 0 bases from V and 0 bases from J, leaving 6 bases between. CDR3 coding DNA: TGCGCCAGCAGCTTGGTCAGGGTGAACACTGAAGCTTTCTTT. Encoded protein: CASSLVRVNTEAFF. The full variable domain, with the rest looked up from reference TRBV5-1 and TRBJ1-1, is KAGVTQTPRYLIKTRGQQVTLSCSPISGHRSVSWYQQTPGQGLQFLFEYFSETQRNKGNFPGRFSGRQFSNSRSEMNVSTLELGDSALYLCASSLVRVNTEAFFGQGTRLTVV.